Shown below are 25 T cell receptor beta chains from a single sample sequenced in a study of OX40 agonist ivuxolimab in advanced cancers. This table comes from immunoSEQ multiplex PCR, and its TCRdb copy is limited to in-frame clones, with some not included. The repertoire holds over 30,000 clones, with approximately 79% as singletons. The specimen was CD4+ or CD8+ T cells sorted from blood, collected in a trial of the OX40 agonist ivuxolimab. Receptors were obtained from an adult with an advanced solid tumor such as melanoma, head and neck, liver or kidney cancer.

V is TRBV10-1 and J is TRBJ2-3; 10 bases line up with TRBD1. V shed 3 bases and J 5 bases; nucleotides not matched to a gene: 5. The CDR3 has 15 residues. The germline CDR1 and CDR2 sequences are WNHNN and SYGVQD (reference sequence). The CDR3 protein is CASSDDRGRVDTQYF. In DNA form, the CDR3 reads TGCGCCAGCAGTGACGACAGGGGGCGTGTAGATACGCAGTATTTT.

V usage is TRBV6-5 and J usage is TRBJ2-7; 8 bases are a match to TRBD2. This CDR3 has 13 amino acids. J gave up 7 bases and V 7 bases, and 9 bases lay outside the gene matches. CDR1 is MNHEY and CDR2 is SVGAGI in the germline V gene. The CDR3 coding sequence is TGTGCCAGCATAGCAGCGGGGGCAAAAGAGCAGTACTTC. Its protein product is CASIAAGAKEQYF.

CDR3 sequence reads: CASKVAALSGQYF. DNA of the CDR3: TGTGCCAGCAAAGTGGCCGCCTTATCTGGGCAGTACTTC. The V call is TRBV6-5, the J call TRBJ2-7; no definite D call. V lost 7 bases and J 9 bases, leaving 19 bases between the germline ends. The germline CDR1 and CDR2 sequences are MNHEY and SVGAGI. The CDR3 covers 13 residues.

The genes are TRBV27 and TRBJ2-6, with TRBD2 matching 8 bases. The CDR3 covers 21 residues. From germline, CDR1 is MNHEY and CDR2 SMNVEV (reference sequence). With 6 bases clipped from V and 0 bases from J, the junction kept 19 bases outside the gene matches. CDR3 nucleotide sequence: TGTGCCAGCAGCAAATCCCCAAGAAGCGGGGGAACCTACTCTGGGGCCAACGTCCTGACTTTC. Protein: CASSKSPRSGGTYSGANVLTF.

This rearrangement joins TRBV14 to TRBJ1-6; the D gene is possibly TRBD1 (5 bases). Deletions cut 0 bases from V and 15 bases from J, with 12 bases between. The CDR3 has 13 amino acids. Germline V lookup: CDR1 SGHDN, CDR2 FVKESK. CDR3 residues: CASSQEPPGLLHF. The CDR3 nucleotides are TGTGCCAGCAGCCAAGAGCCCCCAGGGCTCCTCCACTTT.

V usage is TRBV7-2 and J usage is TRBJ2-7; weak D call: TRBD1 (5 bases). V lost 3 bases to trimming and J lost 1 base, with 10 bases between them. The CDR3 is made up of 14 amino acids. The germline gives CDR1 SGHTA, CDR2 FQGNSA. CDR3 in amino acids: CASSLTVTSYEQYF. The CDR3 DNA reads TGTGCCAGCAGCTTGACAGTAACGTCCTACGAGCAGTACTTC.

The chain has TRBV6-5 and TRBJ2-7; unclear D gene. This CDR3 comprises 16 residues. V dropped 0 bases and J dropped 0 bases, with 12 bases sitting between them. The germline V gene encodes CDR1 MNHEY and CDR2 SVGAGI. CDR3 coding DNA: TGTGCCAGCAGTTACTCGAATACAATAAGCTCCTACGAGCAGTACTTC. This encodes CASSYSNTISSYEQYF.

The rearrangement links TRBV9 to TRBJ2-3; 7 nucleotides line up with TRBD2. Germline CDR1 SGDLS, CDR2 YYNGEE. The ends lost 8 bases at V and 2 bases at J; junction bases unmatched: 14. There are 16 residues in the CDR3. The CDR3: CASATRGAGPTDTQYF. The CDR3 DNA reads TGTGCCAGTGCGACCCGGGGAGCGGGACCCACAGATACGCAGTATTTT.

The chain has TRBV9 and TRBJ2-5; TRBD2 might be the D (7 bases). This CDR3 spans 15 amino acids. V gave up 0 bases and J gave up 4 bases, with 13 bases separating them. Germline assignment: CDR1 SGDLS and CDR2 YYNGEE. The CDR3 region is CASSVDTGRGETQYF. The CDR3 DNA reads TGTGCCAGCAGCGTAGATACAGGGAGGGGAGAGACCCAGTACTTC.

This chain joins TRBV19 and TRBJ1-3; 8 bases are shared with TRBD1. This CDR3 is 16 amino acids long. Germline V lookup: CDR1 LNHDA, CDR2 SQIVND (reference sequence). With V trimmed by 4 bases and J by 1 base, 6 bases remained unmatched. The CDR3 is CASSTGQGGSGNTIYF. The CDR3 DNA follows: TGTGCCAGTAGTACCGGACAGGGAGGATCTGGAAACACCATATATTTT.

J is TRBJ1-2 and V is TRBV30; D may be TRBD1 (5 bases). Trimming stripped 4 bases from V and 3 bases from J, with 9 bases between. This CDR3 comprises 12 residues. Germline V lookup: CDR1 GTSNPN, CDR2 SVGIG (reference sequence). This chain's CDR3 is CAWNLGDYGYTF. The CDR3 nucleotides are TGTGCCTGGAACCTGGGGGACTATGGCTACACCTTC.

The chain is built from TRBV5-1 and TRBJ1-2, with 7 bases that match TRBD1. Germline V CDR1 and CDR2: SGHRS, YFSETQ. The CDR3 totals 15 residues. V lost 3 bases to trimming and J lost 4 bases; unmatched junction nucleotides: 9. The DNA for the CDR3 is TGCGCCAGCAGCTCGGGACAGCCTGCCTTCTATGGCTACACCTTC. It translates to CASSSGQPAFYGYTF.

The CDR3: CASSLSGTGMDYGYTF. DNA of the CDR3: TGTGCCAGCAGCTTATCCGGGACAGGGATGGACTATGGCTACACCTTC. V and J are TRBV14 and TRBJ1-2, with TRBD1 identical over 9 bases. This CDR3 has 16 amino acids. The V segment lost 5 bases and the J segment 3 bases; nucleotides outside the gene matches: 10. The V gene's germline CDR1 is SGHDN and CDR2 FVKESK.

The genes are TRBV19 and TRBJ2-1, with no clear D. Trimming stripped 3 bases from V and 4 bases from J, with 13 bases between. Germline CDR1 is LNHDA and CDR2 is SQIVND (reference sequence). The CDR3 runs to 15 residues. The chain's CDR3 is CASSIISSPYNEQFF. CDR3 in DNA: TGTGCCAGTAGTATTATATCCAGTCCTTACAATGAGCAGTTCTTC.

This chain uses TRBV7-3 with TRBJ2-7; the D is unclear. Trimming took off 1 base at V and 5 bases at J, with 9 bases between the two ends. Germline V lookup: CDR1 SGHTA, CDR2 FQGTGA. The CDR3 has 13 amino acids. The CDR3 loop is CASSLNVDHEQYF. CDR3 DNA: TGTGCCAGCAGCTTAAACGTCGACCACGAGCAGTACTTC.

This chain links TRBV30 with TRBJ1-6, with D possibly matching TRBD1 (6 bases). CDR3 length: 13 amino acids. Germline CDR1 is GTSNPN and CDR2 is SVGIG (reference sequence). V shed 3 bases and J shed 10 bases, with 13 bases lying between them. The CDR3, as DNA: TGTGCCTGGAGAGGGACACCGGAGTCACCCCTCCACTTT. The encoded protein is CAWRGTPESPLHF.

J is TRBJ1-2 and V is TRBV6-4, with D perhaps TRBD1 (5 bases). Germline CDR1 MRHNA, CDR2 SNTAGT. The CDR3 covers 13 residues. V was cut by 2 bases and J by 8 bases, with 12 bases left in between. The DNA for the CDR3 is TGTGCCAGCAGTGACGACGGGGGAAGGGGCTACACCTTC. Translated: CASSDDGGRGYTF.

The J gene is TRBJ1-2, the V gene TRBV29-1, with 7 bases aligning to TRBD1. Germline trimming cut 7 bases from V and 8 bases from J; bases unmatched to any gene: 7. The length of the CDR3 is 11 residues. CDR1 is SQVTM and CDR2 is ANQGSEA in the germline V gene. CDR3 loop: CSAETGKGYTF. The CDR3 nucleotides are TGCAGCGCCGAGACAGGGAAGGGCTACACCTTC. Supplemented by reference TRBV29-1 and TRBJ1-2, the full variable domain reads SAVISQKPSRDICQRGTSLTIQCQVDSQVTMMFWYRQQPGQSLTLIATANQGSEATYESGFVIDKFPISRPNLTFSTLTVSNMSPEDSSIYLCSAETGKGYTFGSGTRLTVV.

This clone occurred a few times. The rearrangement links TRBV30 to TRBJ2-7, with 8 positions matching TRBD1. Germline V lookup: CDR1 GTSNPN, CDR2 SVGIG (reference sequence). This CDR3 comprises 14 residues. V trimming: 3 bases; J trimming: 5 bases; junction bases outside the gene matches: 9. This CDR3 is CAWSSGTGHDEQYF. In nucleotides, the CDR3 is TGTGCCTGGAGCTCCGGGACAGGCCATGACGAGCAGTACTTC.

The chain joins TRBV5-6 to TRBJ1-2, with no clear D. Trimming stripped 4 bases from V and 2 bases from J, with 15 bases between. CDR3 length equals 15 residues. Per germline, CDR1 SGHDT and CDR2 YYEEEE. CDR3 in amino acids: CASSPLSSPNYGYTF. CDR3 in DNA: TGTGCCAGCAGCCCCCTCTCGAGTCCCAACTATGGCTACACCTTC.

The chain is built from TRBV6-5 and TRBJ1-2; D not resolved. The CDR3 sequence is 13 residues long. Germline V gene sequence: CDR1 MNHEY, CDR2 SVGAGI. The V and J ends lost 2 bases and 8 bases respectively, with 12 bases between them. CDR3 nucleotide sequence: TGTGCCAGCAGTTACCTAGAATATCAGGGCTACACCTTC. Translation gives CASSYLEYQGYTF.

This chain joins TRBV6-1 and TRBJ2-7; the D is unclear. V was shortened by 0 bases and J by 6 bases, with 6 bases between the two germline ends. This CDR3 spans 12 amino acids. CDR1 MNHNS and CDR2 SASEGT come from the germline V gene. In DNA form, the CDR3 reads TGTGCCAGCAGTGAAGCGCTGGGCGAGCAGTACTTC. Protein sequence: CASSEALGEQYF.

The chain carries TRBV6-5 and TRBJ1-2; D is perhaps TRBD1 (5 bases). The germline V gene encodes CDR1 MNHEY and CDR2 SVGAGI. V gave up 10 bases and J gave up 5 bases, with 20 bases separating them. This CDR3 is 14 amino acids long. The CDR3: CATRDSAPFYGYTF. For the CDR3, the DNA is TGTGCCACCCGTGACAGTGCTCCTTTTTATGGCTACACCTTC.

J is TRBJ2-5 and V is TRBV7-2; D remains ambiguous. V lost 7 bases and J lost 3, with 15 bases in between. The CDR3 loop spans 14 amino acids. CDR1 SGHTA and CDR2 FQGNSA come from the germline V gene. The CDR3 DNA reads as TGTGCCAGCACCCCCCACCGGGCGAAAGAGACCCAGTACTTC. Amino acids: CASTPHRAKETQYF.

There are a few counts of this clone. CDR3 sequence (DNA): TGTGCCAGCAGGCCGGTAGGGGAGATTGGATATGGCTACACCTTC. Protein: CASRPVGEIGYGYTF. The rearrangement links TRBV27 to TRBJ1-2, with TRBD1 as a possible D gene (5 bases). The CDR3 contains 15 residues. Germline V gene data show CDR1 as MNHEY and CDR2 as SMNVEV (reference sequence). V was trimmed by 6 bases and J by 5 bases, leaving 19 bases between them.